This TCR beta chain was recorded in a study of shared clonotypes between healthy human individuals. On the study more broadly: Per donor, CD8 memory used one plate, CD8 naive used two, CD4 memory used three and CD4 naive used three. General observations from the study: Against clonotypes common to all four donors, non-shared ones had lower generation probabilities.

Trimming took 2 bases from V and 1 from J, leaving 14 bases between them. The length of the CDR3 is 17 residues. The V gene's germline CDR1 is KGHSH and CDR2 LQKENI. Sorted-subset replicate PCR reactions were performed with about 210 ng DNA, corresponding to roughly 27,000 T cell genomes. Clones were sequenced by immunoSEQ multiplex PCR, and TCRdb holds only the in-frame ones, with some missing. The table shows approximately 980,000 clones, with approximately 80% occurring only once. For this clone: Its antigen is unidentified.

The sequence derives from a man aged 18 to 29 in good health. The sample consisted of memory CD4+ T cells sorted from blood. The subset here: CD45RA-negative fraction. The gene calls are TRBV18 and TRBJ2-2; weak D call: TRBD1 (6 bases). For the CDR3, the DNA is TGTGCCAGCTCACCAGTCTTTGGGACAATGAACACCGGGGAGCTGTTTTTT. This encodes CASSPVFGTMNTGELFF.